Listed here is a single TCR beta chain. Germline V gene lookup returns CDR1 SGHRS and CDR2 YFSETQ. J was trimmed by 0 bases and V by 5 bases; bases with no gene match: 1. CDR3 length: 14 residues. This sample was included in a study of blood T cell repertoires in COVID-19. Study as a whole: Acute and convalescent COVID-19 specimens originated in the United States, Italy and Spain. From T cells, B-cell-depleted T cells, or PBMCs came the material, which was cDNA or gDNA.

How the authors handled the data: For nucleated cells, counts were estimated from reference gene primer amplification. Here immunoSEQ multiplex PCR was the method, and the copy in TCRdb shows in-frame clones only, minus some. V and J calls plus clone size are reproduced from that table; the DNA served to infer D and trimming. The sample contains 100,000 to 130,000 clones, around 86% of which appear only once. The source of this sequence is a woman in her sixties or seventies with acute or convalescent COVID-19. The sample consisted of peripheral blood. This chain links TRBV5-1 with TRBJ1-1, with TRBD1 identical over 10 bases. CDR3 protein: CASSGQGVNTEAFF. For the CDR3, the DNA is TGCGCCAGCAGTGGACAGGGGGTGAACACTGAAGCTTTCTTT.